Listed here are 2 T cell receptor beta chains from one sample, sequenced in a study of blood T cells in healthy people across ages. For the second PCR, which ran for roughly 7 to 11 cycles, a sample-barcoded 5' primer and a J-beta primer mix were used. TCRdb called the 5' RACE reads again in MiXCR, with one record for every CDR3 protein. The sample lists some 940,000 distinct CDR3 sequences, 25% to 30% occurring once. These records were also assigned to another study, of T cells of mothers and their children.

Source material: blood. These TCRs come from a woman aged 35 to 49 in good health.

The chain has TRBV28 and TRBJ2-1; 7 nucleotides match TRBD1. This CDR3 region has 17 residues. The V segment lost 5 bases and the J segment 9 bases; nucleotides outside the gene matches: 19. CDR1 and CDR2 (germline): MDHEN, SYDVKM. CDR3 nucleotides: TGTGCCAGCAGTGACAACAGGGGTGGGGTGTCGGGCGGTGAGCAGTTCTTC. This codes for CASSDNRGGVSGGEQFF.

The rearrangement joins TRBV20-1 to TRBJ2-3; weak D call: TRBD1 (5 bases). CDR1 and CDR2 (germline): DFQATT, SNEGSKA (reference sequence). CDR3 length: 14 residues. The V end was cut by 6 bases, the J end by 1 base, with 14 bases between. In DNA, the CDR3 is TGCAGTGCCGACGTCGAAGGGGGCACAGATACGCAGTATTTT. This gives the protein CSADVEGGTDTQYF.